This TCR beta chain was obtained from a study of T-cell reconstitution after alpha-beta-depleted transplantation in children. Molecular barcoding with unique molecular identifiers was used for the TCRbeta library. MiXCR, applied by TCRdb to the PCR reads, yields one record per CDR3 protein. The table shows over 300,000 distinct CDR3 sequences, with 10% to 13% occurring only once. Germline assignment: CDR1 MNHEY and CDR2 SVGAGI. The V gene end was trimmed by 2 bases and the J gene end by 10 bases; junction bases not matched to a gene: 8. CDR3 length: 15 residues. Sequencing used PBMCs from the stem cell graft donor, obtained from the stem cell graft. The TCR was taken from a human donor who donated a stem cell graft to a child with acute lymphoblastic leukemia. This chain connects TRBV6-5 to TRBJ2-2; TRBD2 matches at 9 bases. CDR3 sequence: CASSYGLAGVVELFF. The CDR3 DNA sequence: TGTGCCAGCAGTTACGGATTAGCGGGAGTGGTGGAGCTGTTTTTT.